Listed below are T cell receptor beta chains from one sample, sequenced in a study of T cells expressing NK-cell markers. TCRdb re-analyzed the 5' RACE reads; it lists each CDR3 protein once, without DNA. In total, the table holds around 260,000 distinct CDR3 sequences. Sequencing was performed on blood T cells: a sorted CD56 or NKG2C T cell subset, CD4+ or CD8+ T cells, or bulk PBMC T cells (not recorded which). The origin of the receptors is a woman aged 18 to 75 in good health. CDR3s include the opening cysteine and the closing phenylalanine or tryptophan.

j_gene: TRBJ2-2
len: 16
v_gene: TRBV5-5
CDR3aa: CASSSWDRRTSGELFF

j_gene: TRBJ1-6
len: 15
v_gene: TRBV5-1
CDR3aa: CASSLDRSGNSPLHF

j_gene: TRBJ2-1
len: 16
v_gene: TRBV28
CDR3aa: CASSSRLAGSYNEQFF

j_gene: TRBJ1-2
len: 13
v_gene: TRBV7-3
CDR3aa: CASSLTGFYGYTF

j_gene: TRBJ2-2
len: 15
v_gene: TRBV5-5
CDR3aa: CASSLAGVHTGELFF

j_gene: TRBJ2-1
len: 14
v_gene: TRBV11-2
CDR3aa: CASSPGVSYNEQFF

j_gene: TRBJ2-7
len: 15
v_gene: TRBV7-9
CDR3aa: CASSDSIFTSYEQYF

j_gene: TRBJ1-1
len: 15
v_gene: TRBV12-3/TRBV12-4
CDR3aa: CASGPESLGNTEAFF

j_gene: TRBJ2-3
len: 14
v_gene: TRBV20-1
CDR3aa: CSAIGGGETDTQYF

j_gene: TRBJ2-5
len: 17
v_gene: TRBV5-1
CDR3aa: CASSLAGTGIWEETQYF

j_gene: TRBJ1-2
len: 16
v_gene: TRBV7-9
CDR3aa: CASSPKRGETNYGYTF

j_gene: TRBJ2-3
len: 14
v_gene: TRBV19
CDR3aa: CASSIDLGTDTQYF

j_gene: TRBJ2-3
len: 16
v_gene: TRBV15
CDR3aa: CATSRDGLAGSDTQYF

j_gene: TRBJ2-3
len: 15
v_gene: TRBV7-9
CDR3aa: CASSFLRGFTDTQYF

j_gene: TRBJ2-1
len: 16
v_gene: TRBV27
CDR3aa: CASSRRLAGSGNEQFF

j_gene: TRBJ2-3
len: 12
v_gene: TRBV9
CDR3aa: CASSSQLGTQYF

j_gene: TRBJ2-4
len: 14
v_gene: TRBV7-9
CDR3aa: CASSLGLARNIQYF

j_gene: TRBJ2-3
len: 11
v_gene: TRBV29-1
CDR3aa: CSVPGGDTQYF

j_gene: TRBJ2-3
len: 13
v_gene: TRBV7-3
CDR3aa: CASSLSRTDTQYF

j_gene: TRBJ1-6
len: 13
v_gene: TRBV18
CDR3aa: CASGQASYSPLHF

j_gene: TRBJ2-1
len: 16
v_gene: TRBV12-3/TRBV12-4
CDR3aa: CASSPRGLAGDNEQFF

j_gene: TRBJ2-3
len: 15
v_gene: TRBV4-2
CDR3aa: CASSQEGSHRDTQYF

j_gene: TRBJ2-5
len: 13
v_gene: TRBV5-6
CDR3aa: CASALGFRETQYF

j_gene: TRBJ2-1
len: 16
v_gene: TRBV5-5
CDR3aa: CASSSEPLSSYNEQFF

j_gene: TRBJ2-7
len: 12
v_gene: TRBV28
CDR3aa: CASSSGLREQYF

j_gene: TRBJ2-1
len: 15
v_gene: TRBV6-1
CDR3aa: CASISTAASYNEQFF

j_gene: TRBJ1-6
len: 16
v_gene: TRBV24-1
CDR3aa: CATSDLGQATHSPLHF

j_gene: TRBJ2-1
len: 13
v_gene: TRBV29-1
CDR3aa: CSVGDRRDNEQFF

j_gene: TRBJ1-1
len: 13
v_gene: TRBV6-1
CDR3aa: CASRRGRFTEAFF

j_gene: TRBJ2-3
len: 16
v_gene: TRBV5-1
CDR3aa: CASSYTGQTSGGLQYF

j_gene: TRBJ2-3
len: 18
v_gene: TRBV21-1
CDR3aa: CASSKFSLRRAITDTQYF

j_gene: TRBJ2-3
len: 19
v_gene: TRBV4-3
CDR3aa: CASSQARGLGGLGTDTQYF

j_gene: TRBJ2-7
len: 14
v_gene: TRBV5-6
CDR3aa: CASSLGAPPYEQYF

j_gene: TRBJ2-5
len: 15
v_gene: TRBV5-1
CDR3aa: CASSLVGREGETQYF

j_gene: TRBJ2-1
len: 13
v_gene: TRBV20-1
CDR3aa: CSAPKGYGTEQFF

j_gene: TRBJ1-1
len: 14
v_gene: TRBV5-1
CDR3aa: CASSEGGGKTEAFF

j_gene: TRBJ2-7
len: 16
v_gene: TRBV6-5
CDR3aa: CASSYWDGTGSGEQYF

j_gene: TRBJ1-6
len: 12
v_gene: TRBV7-2
CDR3aa: CASSWVNSPLHF

j_gene: TRBJ2-7
len: 15
v_gene: TRBV9
CDR3aa: CASSPGIGTDYEQYF

j_gene: TRBJ1-1
len: 16
v_gene: TRBV11-2
CDR3aa: CASSSRAIDTNTEAFF

j_gene: TRBJ2-1
len: 14
v_gene: TRBV11-2
CDR3aa: CASSLVIPNNEQFF

j_gene: TRBJ2-1
len: 12
v_gene: TRBV29-1
CDR3aa: CSAITQVNEQFF